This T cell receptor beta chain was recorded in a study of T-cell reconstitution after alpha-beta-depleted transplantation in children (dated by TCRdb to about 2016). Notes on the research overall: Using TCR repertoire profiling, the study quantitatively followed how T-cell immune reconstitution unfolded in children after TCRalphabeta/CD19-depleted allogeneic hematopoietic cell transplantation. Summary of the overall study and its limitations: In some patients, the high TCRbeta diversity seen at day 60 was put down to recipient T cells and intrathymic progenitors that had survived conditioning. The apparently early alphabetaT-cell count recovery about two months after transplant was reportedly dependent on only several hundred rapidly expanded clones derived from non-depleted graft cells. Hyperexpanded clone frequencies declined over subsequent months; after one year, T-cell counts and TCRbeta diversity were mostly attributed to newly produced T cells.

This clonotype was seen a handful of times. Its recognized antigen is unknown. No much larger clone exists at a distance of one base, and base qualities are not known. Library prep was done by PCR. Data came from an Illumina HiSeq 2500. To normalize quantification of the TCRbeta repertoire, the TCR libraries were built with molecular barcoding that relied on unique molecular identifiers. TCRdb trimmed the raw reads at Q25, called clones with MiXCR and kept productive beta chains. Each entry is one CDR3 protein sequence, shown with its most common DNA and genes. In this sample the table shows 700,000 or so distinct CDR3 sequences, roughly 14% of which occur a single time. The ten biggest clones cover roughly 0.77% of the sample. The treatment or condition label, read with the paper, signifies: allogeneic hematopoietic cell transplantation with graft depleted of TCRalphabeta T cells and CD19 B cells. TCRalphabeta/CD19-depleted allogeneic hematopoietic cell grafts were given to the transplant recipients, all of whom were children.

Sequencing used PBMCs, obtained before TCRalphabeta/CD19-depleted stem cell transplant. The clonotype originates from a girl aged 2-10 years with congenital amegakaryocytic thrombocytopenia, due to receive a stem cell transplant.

The CDR3 region: CASSDSGTGKDTF. DNA sequence: TGTGCCAGCTCAGACTCCGGGACAGGGAAAGACACCTTC. The chain couples TRBV18 to TRBJ1-2; 9 bases in the junction line up with TRBD1. CDR3 length: 13 amino acids, cysteine to phenylalanine. Left in the record is the CDR3 DNA by itself, 39 bases read in frame from the first base. CDR1 and CDR2 were assigned from the germline V gene as KGHSH and LQKENI. Germline trimming amounts to 5 bases on V and 12 bases on J, with 10 as the count of junction bases outside the gene matches.